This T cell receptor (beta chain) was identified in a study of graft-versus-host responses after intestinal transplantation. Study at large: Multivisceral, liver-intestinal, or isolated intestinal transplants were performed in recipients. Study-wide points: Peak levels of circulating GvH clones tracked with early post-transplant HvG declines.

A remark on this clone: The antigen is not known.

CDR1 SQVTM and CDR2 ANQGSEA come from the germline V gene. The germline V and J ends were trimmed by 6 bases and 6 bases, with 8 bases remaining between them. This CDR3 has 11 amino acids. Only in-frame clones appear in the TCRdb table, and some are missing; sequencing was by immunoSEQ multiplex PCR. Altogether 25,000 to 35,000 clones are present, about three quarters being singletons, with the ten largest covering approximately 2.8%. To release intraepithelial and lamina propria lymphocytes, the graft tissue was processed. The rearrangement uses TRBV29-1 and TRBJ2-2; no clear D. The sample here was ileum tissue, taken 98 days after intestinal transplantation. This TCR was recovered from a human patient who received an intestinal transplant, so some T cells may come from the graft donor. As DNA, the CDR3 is TGCAGCGTATTCCTGGCCGGGGAGCTGTTTTTT. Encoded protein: CSVFLAGELFF.